This T cell receptor beta chain was identified in a study of T cell responses to AZD1222 COVID-19 vaccine. Points from the study as a whole: Seropositive status at baseline applied to only six AZD1222 recipients. Sampling captured repertoires only after the peak T cell response. Reports say nearly half of spike-specific TCRs go after unmutated variant regions. Receipt of two AZD1222 doses was followed by a rise in Spike-specific TCR breadth and depth.

Points on this clone: Its specificity is unknown.

CDR3 length equals 15 residues. CDR1 is SGHTA, CDR2 FQGNSA, per germline. Between the trimmed V and J ends, which lost 5 bases and 0 bases, there was a span of 11 bases. Measured with immunoSEQ multiplex PCR; TCRdb has only the in-frame clones, and not every one. The sample includes about 150,000 clones, 89% of them seen just once. The J gene is TRBJ2-1, the V gene TRBV7-2; D gene unclear. The receptor's source is an adult in good health. The sample consisted of peripheral blood, taken on day 0 of AZD1222 vaccination. CDR3 residues: CASSQRASSYNEQFF. The CDR3 DNA reads as TGTGCCAGCAGCCAAAGGGCTAGCTCCTACAATGAGCAGTTCTTC.